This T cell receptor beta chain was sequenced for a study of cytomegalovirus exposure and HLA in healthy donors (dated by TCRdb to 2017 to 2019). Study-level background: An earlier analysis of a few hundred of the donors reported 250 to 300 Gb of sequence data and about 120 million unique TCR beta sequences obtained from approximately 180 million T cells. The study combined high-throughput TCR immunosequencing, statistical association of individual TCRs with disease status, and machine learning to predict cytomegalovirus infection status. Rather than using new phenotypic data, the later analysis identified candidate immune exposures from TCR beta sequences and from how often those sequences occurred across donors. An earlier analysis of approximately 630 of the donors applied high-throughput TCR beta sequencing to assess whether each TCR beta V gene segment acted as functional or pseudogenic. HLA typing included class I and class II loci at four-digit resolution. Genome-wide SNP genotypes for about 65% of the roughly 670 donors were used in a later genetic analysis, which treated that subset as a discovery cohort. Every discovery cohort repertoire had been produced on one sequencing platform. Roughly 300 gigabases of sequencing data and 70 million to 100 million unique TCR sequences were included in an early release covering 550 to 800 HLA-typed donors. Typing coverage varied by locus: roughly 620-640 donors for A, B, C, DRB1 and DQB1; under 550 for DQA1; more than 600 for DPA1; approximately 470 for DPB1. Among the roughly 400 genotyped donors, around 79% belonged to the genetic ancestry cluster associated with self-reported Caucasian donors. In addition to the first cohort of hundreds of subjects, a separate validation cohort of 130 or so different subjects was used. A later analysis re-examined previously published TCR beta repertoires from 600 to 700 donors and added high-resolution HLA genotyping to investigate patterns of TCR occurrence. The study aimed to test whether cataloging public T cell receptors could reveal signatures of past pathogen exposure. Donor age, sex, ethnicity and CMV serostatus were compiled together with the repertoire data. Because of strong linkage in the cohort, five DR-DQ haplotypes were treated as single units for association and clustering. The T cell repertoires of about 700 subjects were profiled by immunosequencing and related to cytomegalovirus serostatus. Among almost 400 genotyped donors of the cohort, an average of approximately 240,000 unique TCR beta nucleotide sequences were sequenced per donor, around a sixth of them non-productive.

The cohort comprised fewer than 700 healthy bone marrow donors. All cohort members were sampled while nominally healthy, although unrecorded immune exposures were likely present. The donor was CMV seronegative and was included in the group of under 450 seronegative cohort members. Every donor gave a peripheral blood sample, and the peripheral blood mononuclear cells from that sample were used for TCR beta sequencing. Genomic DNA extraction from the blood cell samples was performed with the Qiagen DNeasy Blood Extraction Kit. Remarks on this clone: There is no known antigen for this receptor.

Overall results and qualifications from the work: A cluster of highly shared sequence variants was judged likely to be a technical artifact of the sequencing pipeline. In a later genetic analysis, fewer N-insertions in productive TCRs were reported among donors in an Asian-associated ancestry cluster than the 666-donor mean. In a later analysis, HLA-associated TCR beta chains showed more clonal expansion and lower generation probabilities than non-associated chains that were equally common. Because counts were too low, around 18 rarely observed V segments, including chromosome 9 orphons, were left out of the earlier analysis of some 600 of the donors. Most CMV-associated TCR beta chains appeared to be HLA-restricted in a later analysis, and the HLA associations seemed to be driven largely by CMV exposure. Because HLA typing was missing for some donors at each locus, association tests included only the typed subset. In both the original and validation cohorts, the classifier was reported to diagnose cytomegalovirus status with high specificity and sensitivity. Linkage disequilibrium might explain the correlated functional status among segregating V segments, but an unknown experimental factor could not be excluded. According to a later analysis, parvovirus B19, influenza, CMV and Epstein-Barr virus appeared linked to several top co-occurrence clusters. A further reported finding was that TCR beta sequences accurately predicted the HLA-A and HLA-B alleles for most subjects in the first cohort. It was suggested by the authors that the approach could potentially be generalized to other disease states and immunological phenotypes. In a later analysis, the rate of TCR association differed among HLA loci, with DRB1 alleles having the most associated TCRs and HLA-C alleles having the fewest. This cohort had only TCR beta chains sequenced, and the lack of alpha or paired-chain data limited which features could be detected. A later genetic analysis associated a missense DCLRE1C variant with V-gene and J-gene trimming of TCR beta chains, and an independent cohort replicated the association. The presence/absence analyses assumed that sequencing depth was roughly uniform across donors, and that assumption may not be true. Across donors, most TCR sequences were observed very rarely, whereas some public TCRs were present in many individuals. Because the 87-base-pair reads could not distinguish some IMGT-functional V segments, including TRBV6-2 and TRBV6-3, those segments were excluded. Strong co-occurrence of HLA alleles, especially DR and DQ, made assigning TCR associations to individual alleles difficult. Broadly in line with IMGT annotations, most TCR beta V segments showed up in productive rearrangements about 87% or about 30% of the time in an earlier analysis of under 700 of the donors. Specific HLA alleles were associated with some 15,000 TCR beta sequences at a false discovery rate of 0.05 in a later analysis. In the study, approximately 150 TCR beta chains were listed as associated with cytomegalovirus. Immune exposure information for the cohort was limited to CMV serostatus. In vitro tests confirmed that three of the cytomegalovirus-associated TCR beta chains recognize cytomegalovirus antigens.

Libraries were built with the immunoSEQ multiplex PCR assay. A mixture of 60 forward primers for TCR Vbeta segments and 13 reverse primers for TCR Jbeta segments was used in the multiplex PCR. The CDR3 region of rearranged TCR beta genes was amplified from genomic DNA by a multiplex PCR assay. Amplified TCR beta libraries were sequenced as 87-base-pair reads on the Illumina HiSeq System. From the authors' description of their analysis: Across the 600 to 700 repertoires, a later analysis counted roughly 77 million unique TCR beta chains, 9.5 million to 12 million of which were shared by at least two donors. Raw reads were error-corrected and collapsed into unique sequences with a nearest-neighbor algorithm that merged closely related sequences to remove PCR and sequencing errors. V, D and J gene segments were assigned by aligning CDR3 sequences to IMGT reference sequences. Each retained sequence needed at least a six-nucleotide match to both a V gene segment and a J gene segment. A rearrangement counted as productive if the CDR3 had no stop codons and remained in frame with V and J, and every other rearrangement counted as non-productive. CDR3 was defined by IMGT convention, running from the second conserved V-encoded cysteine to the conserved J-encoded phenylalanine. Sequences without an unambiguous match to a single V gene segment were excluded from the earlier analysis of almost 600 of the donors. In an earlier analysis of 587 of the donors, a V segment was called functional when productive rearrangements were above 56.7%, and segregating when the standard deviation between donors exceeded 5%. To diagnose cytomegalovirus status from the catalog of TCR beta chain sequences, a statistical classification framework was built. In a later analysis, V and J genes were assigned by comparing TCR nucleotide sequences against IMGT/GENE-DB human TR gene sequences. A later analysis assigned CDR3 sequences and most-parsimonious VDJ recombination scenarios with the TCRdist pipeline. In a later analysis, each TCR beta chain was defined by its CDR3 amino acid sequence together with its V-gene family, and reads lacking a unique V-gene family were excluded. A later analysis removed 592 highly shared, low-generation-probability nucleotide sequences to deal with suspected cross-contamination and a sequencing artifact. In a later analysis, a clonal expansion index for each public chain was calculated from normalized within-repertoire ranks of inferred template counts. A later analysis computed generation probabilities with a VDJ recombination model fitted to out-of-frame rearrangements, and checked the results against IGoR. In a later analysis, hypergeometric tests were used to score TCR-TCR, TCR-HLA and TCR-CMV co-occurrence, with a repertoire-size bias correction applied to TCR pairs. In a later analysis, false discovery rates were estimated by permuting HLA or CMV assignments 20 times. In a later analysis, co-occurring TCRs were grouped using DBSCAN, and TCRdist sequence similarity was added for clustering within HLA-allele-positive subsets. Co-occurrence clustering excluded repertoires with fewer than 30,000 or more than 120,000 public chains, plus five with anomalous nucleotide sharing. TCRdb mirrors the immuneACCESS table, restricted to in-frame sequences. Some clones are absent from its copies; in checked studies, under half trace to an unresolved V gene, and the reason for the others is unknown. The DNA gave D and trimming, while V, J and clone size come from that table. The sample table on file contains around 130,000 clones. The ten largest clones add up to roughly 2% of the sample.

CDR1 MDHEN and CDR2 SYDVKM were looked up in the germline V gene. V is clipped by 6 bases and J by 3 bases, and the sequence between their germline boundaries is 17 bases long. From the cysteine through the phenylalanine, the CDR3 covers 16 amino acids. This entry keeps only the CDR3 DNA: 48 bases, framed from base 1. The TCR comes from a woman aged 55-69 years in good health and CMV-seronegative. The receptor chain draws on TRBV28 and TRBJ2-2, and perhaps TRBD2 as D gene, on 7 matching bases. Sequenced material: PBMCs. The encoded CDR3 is CASRSGGHLDTGELFF. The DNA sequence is TGTGCCAGCAGATCGGGGGGCCATTTGGACACCGGGGAGCTGTTTTTT.